This T cell receptor (beta chain) was recovered during a study of shared clonotypes between healthy human individuals. Sequenced by immunoSEQ multiplex PCR; TCRdb stores in-frame clones only, minus some. Counted here are over a million clones, about 96% occurring once; the ten biggest clones make up over 1%. Germline CDR1 is SGHRS and CDR2 is YFSETQ. The CDR3 is 21 residues long. Trimming took off 0 bases at V and 0 bases at J, with 24 bases between the two ends. Donors comprised healthy HIV-negative adults lacking recent acute infections or vaccinations. The specimen was naive CD4+ T cells sorted from blood. Indicated subset: CD45RA+ positively selected. The genes are TRBV5-1 and TRBJ1-4; D remains ambiguous. The receptor comes from a man in his thirties or forties in good health. CDR3 nucleotides: TGCGCCAGCAGCTTGGATCGGTCCGGCAGGCGAGGTTTATCAACTAATGAAAAACTGTTTTTT. This encodes CASSLDRSGRRGLSTNEKLFF.